This TCR beta chain emerged from a study of T cell changes during pregnancy in multiple sclerosis. The protocol was immunoSEQ multiplex PCR, while the TCRdb copy is restricted to in-frame clones and leaves out a portion. The table has approximately 60,000 clones, 92% seen once. Between the trimmed V and J ends, which lost 6 bases and 0 bases, there was a span of 12 bases. Germline-derived CDR1 and CDR2 are LNHDA and SQIVND (reference sequence). There are 15 residues in the CDR3. This sequence originates from a female donor with multiple sclerosis, enrolled in a pregnancy study. This chain joins TRBV19 and TRBJ1-5; D may be TRBD1 (5 bases). Sequenced material: CD4+ T cells from peripheral blood mononuclear cells, taken in the second trimester of pregnancy. As DNA, the CDR3 is TGTGCCAGTAGGACAATCAGGGATAGCAATCAGCCCCAGCATTTT. Protein product: CASRTIRDSNQPQHF.